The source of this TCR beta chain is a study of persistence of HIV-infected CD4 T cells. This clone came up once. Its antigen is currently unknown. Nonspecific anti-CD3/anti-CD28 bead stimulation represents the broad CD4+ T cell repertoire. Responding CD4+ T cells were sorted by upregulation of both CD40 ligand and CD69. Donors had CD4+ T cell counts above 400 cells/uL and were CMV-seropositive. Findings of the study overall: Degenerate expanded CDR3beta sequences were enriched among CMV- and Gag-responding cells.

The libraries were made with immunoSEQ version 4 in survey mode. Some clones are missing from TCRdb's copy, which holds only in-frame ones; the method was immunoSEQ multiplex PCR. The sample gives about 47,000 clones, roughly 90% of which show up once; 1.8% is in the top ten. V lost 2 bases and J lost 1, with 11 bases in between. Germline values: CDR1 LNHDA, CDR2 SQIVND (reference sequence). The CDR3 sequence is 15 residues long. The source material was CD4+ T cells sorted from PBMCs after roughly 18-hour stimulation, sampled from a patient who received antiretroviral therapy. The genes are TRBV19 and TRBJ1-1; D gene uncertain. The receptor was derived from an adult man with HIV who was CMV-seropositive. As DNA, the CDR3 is TGTGCCAGTAGTATAAGACGTGGAACGAACACTGAAGCTTTCTTT. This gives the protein CASSIRRGTNTEAFF.